A selection of T cell receptor beta chains follows, all from one sample in a study of shared clonotypes between healthy human individuals. TCRdb's copy holds only in-frame clones and misses some; the assay was immunoSEQ multiplex PCR. The data contain a few million clones, 85% to 95% of them singletons. Sequenced input: naive CD4+ T cells sorted from blood. The receptors derive from a man between 18 and 29 years old in good health. Both conserved end residues are part of each CDR3. The D gene is left open where the match is weak. Clone size is given for some rows only: seen once, a few or many times, or a class if the clone is expanded.

size	J	D	V	DNA	CDR3
-	TRBJ2-2	TRBD1	TRBV11-3	TGTGCCAGCAGCCTAACAGGGGGCAGGAACACCGGGGAGCTGTTTTTT	CASSLTGGRNTGELFF
-	TRBJ2-1	-	TRBV7-2	TGTGCCAGCAGTTCCCGACTACCTGAGCAGTTCTTC	CASSSRLPEQFF
-	TRBJ1-1	TRBD1	TRBV13	TGTGCCAGCAGCTCAGACAGGGGGACTGAAGCTTTCTTT	CASSSDRGTEAFF
-	TRBJ2-7	-	TRBV19	TGTGCCAGTAGTACGTGGGGGAGCGAGCAGTACTTC	CASSTWGSEQYF
-	TRBJ2-7	-	TRBV5-4	TGTGCCAGCAGCTTGGGGGGCAGGGCCAACTACGAGCAGTACTTC	CASSLGGRANYEQYF
-	TRBJ2-7	TRBD2	TRBV5-4	TGTGCCAGCAGCCCCGGACTAGCGGGGGTCGGCTACGAGCAGTACTTC	CASSPGLAGVGYEQYF
-	TRBJ1-6	-	TRBV6-1	TGTGCCAGCAGTGCCTATCCCGGGGGGACCGGGGTTAATTCACCCCTCCACTTT	CASSAYPGGTGVNSPLHF
-	TRBJ2-5	-	TRBV18	TGTGCCAGCTCACCACCCCCGGCGGCCCAAGAGACCCAGTACTTC	CASSPPPAAQETQYF
-	TRBJ2-7	TRBD1	TRBV7-2	TGTGCCAGCAGCCTTCAGGGGGCTGCCCCCTACGAGCAGTACTTC	CASSLQGAAPYEQYF
-	TRBJ1-5	TRBD1	TRBV2	TGTGCCAGCAGCGAACAGGGGTTGGGGGATCAGCCCCAGCATTTT	CASSEQGLGDQPQHF
-	TRBJ2-7	TRBD2	TRBV18	TGTGCCAGCTCACCTCTAGCGGCTTCCTACGAGCAGTACTTC	CASSPLAASYEQYF
many	TRBJ2-5	-	TRBV28	TGTGCCAGCAGTTCCTCCGGGGGAACCCAGTACTTC	CASSSSGGTQYF
few	TRBJ1-1	-	TRBV29-1	TGCAGCCTAGAGGGGAGACTAAACACTGAAGCTTTCTTT	CSLEGRLNTEAFF
-	TRBJ2-7	TRBD2	TRBV7-7	TGTGCTAGCAGCCGCACTAGCGTCGGGGGGGACGAGCAGTACTTC	CASSRTSVGGDEQYF
-	TRBJ2-7	-	TRBV10-3	TGTGCCATCAAATCAGCCCCTAGCTACGAGCAGTACTTC	CAIKSAPSYEQYF
-	TRBJ2-2	-	TRBV5-6	TGTGCCAGCAGCCCCACGGCCGGGGAGCTGTTTTTT	CASSPTAGELFF
-	TRBJ2-1	-	TRBV5-1	TGCGCCAGCAGCTTGGGTCCAGTCAATTACAATGAGCAGTTCTTC	CASSLGPVNYNEQFF
-	TRBJ1-3	-	TRBV28	TGTGCCAGCAGTTCCTCGGACATCTCTGGAAACACCATATATTTT	CASSSSDISGNTIYF
once	TRBJ1-2	-	TRBV9	TGTGCCAGCAGCCCCCCCCCAGGGCAGGACTATGGCTACACCTTC	CASSPPPGQDYGYTF
-	TRBJ2-4	-	TRBV5-1	TGCGCCAGCAGCCCCGAGGCCAGCACCGCCAAAAACATTCAGTACTTC	CASSPEASTAKNIQYF
-	TRBJ2-3	-	TRBV9	TGTGCCAGCAGCGTACGAAACACAGATACGCAGTATTTT	CASSVRNTDTQYF
-	TRBJ2-3	TRBD2	TRBV7-9	TGTGCCAGCCATGAGAGCGGGAGGACAGATACGCAGTATTTT	CASHESGRTDTQYF
-	TRBJ2-1	-	TRBV4-2	TGTGCCAGCAGCCAAGATCGGGGGCGTGATGAGCAGTTCTTC	CASSQDRGRDEQFF
-	TRBJ2-4	-	TRBV19	TGTGCCAGTAGACCTCCCGGGCTAGCCAAAAACATTCAGTACTTC	CASRPPGLAKNIQYF
-	TRBJ2-1	-	TRBV7-6	TGTGCCAGCAGCCCCCGCGTTGCGGGTGGCGATGAGCAGTTCTTC	CASSPRVAGGDEQFF
-	TRBJ2-2	-	TRBV7-9	TGTGCCAGCAGCTTAGGGCTGATTAACACCGGGGAGCTGTTTTTT	CASSLGLINTGELFF
-	TRBJ2-7	-	TRBV7-9	TGTGCCAGCAGCTTGGATCTAACCCTCTCCTACGAGCAGTACTTC	CASSLDLTLSYEQYF
-	TRBJ2-5	-	TRBV7-9	TGTGCCAGCAGCCGTTCAGGGAAGCCGGGGGTCCAAGAGACCCAGTACTTC	CASSRSGKPGVQETQYF
-	TRBJ1-5	-	TRBV18	TGTGCCAGCTCACCAATGGGTCAGCCCCAGCATTTT	CASSPMGQPQHF
-	TRBJ2-5	TRBD1	TRBV18	TGTGCCAGCTCACCGAGACAGGGACCCCAAGAGACCCAGTACTTC	CASSPRQGPQETQYF
once	TRBJ2-5	-	TRBV28	TGTGCCAGCAGTTCAGGGACTCCTCAAGAGACCCAGTACTTC	CASSSGTPQETQYF
-	TRBJ1-6	-	TRBV6-5	TGTGCCAGCAGTTACGCAGGGCCGTATAATTCACCCCTCCACTTT	CASSYAGPYNSPLHF
few	TRBJ1-5	-	TRBV6-1	TGTGCCAGCAGTGAAGGAGGGAGTGGGCAGCCCCAGCATTTT	CASSEGGSGQPQHF
-	TRBJ2-1	-	TRBV5-8	TGTGCCAGCACCACTGGGGGTCGCTCCTACAATGAGCAGTTCTTC	CASTTGGRSYNEQFF
-	TRBJ2-1	-	TRBV6-1	TGTGCCAGCAGCTGGACAGTTACGGGATATGAGCAGTTCTTC	CASSWTVTGYEQFF
once	TRBJ2-5	TRBD1	TRBV6-6	TGTGCCAGCAGTCCGGGACAGGGGAAGCAAGAGACCCAGTACTTC	CASSPGQGKQETQYF
-	TRBJ1-2	TRBD1	TRBV27	TGTGCCAGCAGTACACATTTTCCCGGGACAGGGTTTGGCTACACCTTC	CASSTHFPGTGFGYTF
-	TRBJ2-1	-	TRBV7-9	TGTGCCAGCAGCTCTGGGAGGTCGGAAGTCAATGAGCAGTTCTTC	CASSSGRSEVNEQFF
-	TRBJ2-5	-	TRBV5-1	TGCGCCAGCAGCTTTGCCGGGACCCCGGGCGAAGAGACCCAGTACTTC	CASSFAGTPGEETQYF
-	TRBJ2-2	TRBD2	TRBV9	TGTGCCAGCAGCGACTGGACTAGCGGGAGGGGTGGCGGGGAGCTGTTTTTT	CASSDWTSGRGGGELFF
-	TRBJ2-7	-	TRBV27	TGTGCCAGCAGAAAGCCCCCCGGATACGAGCAGTACTTC	CASRKPPGYEQYF
few	TRBJ1-6	-	TRBV6-1	TGTGCCAGCAGTGGACAGGACGATTCACCCCTCCACTTT	CASSGQDDSPLHF
once	TRBJ1-1	-	TRBV7-9	TGTGCCAGCAGCTTTAAGGGCAGGACGAACACTGAAGCTTTCTTT	CASSFKGRTNTEAFF
-	TRBJ1-5	TRBD1	TRBV7-2	TGTGCCAGCAGCGCGAACAGGGGGTTAAGCAATCAGCCCCAGCATTTT	CASSANRGLSNQPQHF
-	TRBJ1-5	TRBD1	TRBV5-6	TGTGCCAGCAGCGTGCGGACAGGGGGCGCGGGGCCCCAGCATTTT	CASSVRTGGAGPQHF
-	TRBJ2-5	-	TRBV2	TGTGCCAGCAGGCATAGGACAGACCAAGAGACCCAGTACTTC	CASRHRTDQETQYF
once	TRBJ2-5	-	TRBV5-1	TGCGCCAGCAGCGAGCCAGGCGAAGAGACCCAGTACTTC	CASSEPGEETQYF
-	TRBJ2-7	TRBD1	TRBV6-5	TGTGCCAGCAGTTATCGGGCGACAGGGTTCTACGAGCAGTACTTC	CASSYRATGFYEQYF
-	TRBJ2-7	-	TRBV15	TGTGCCACCAGCGGCAGGGAGGCTGGGCCCTACGAGCAGTACTTC	CATSGREAGPYEQYF
-	TRBJ2-3	-	TRBV19	TGTGCCAGTAGCCTCAAGCCCATGGAGTCGACAGATACGCAGTATTTT	CASSLKPMESTDTQYF
-	TRBJ1-6	-	TRBV5-1	TGCGCCAGCAGCCCGGAAATAGGGAATTCACCCCTCCACTTT	CASSPEIGNSPLHF
-	TRBJ2-5	-	TRBV4-3	TGCGCCAGCAGCCAAGGCGGGAAATTCCAAGAGACCCAGTACTTC	CASSQGGKFQETQYF
-	TRBJ2-7	-	TRBV28	TGTGCCAGCAGCCCGCCGCAGGGCAACCCCTACGAGCAGTACTTC	CASSPPQGNPYEQYF
-	TRBJ2-6	-	TRBV5-1	TGCGCCAGTAGCCTTGGGGCTGGGGCCAACGTCCTGACTTTC	CASSLGAGANVLTF